The 12 T cell receptor beta chains given below trace back to one sample, sequenced in a study of T-cell memory formation after mild COVID-19. TCRdb reprocessed the 5' RACE reads via MiXCR and lists one record per CDR3 protein. Of 70,000 to 95,000 distinct CDR3 sequences listed, around 13% are singletons. The sample comprised PBMCs or a T cell subset sorted from them (not recorded which). The receptors were gathered from a young man who had mild COVID-19 (a few samples of this study predate the infection). Cell type and time point are not known.

The J gene is TRBJ1-1, the V gene TRBV6-6, with 11 nucleotides matching TRBD1. Looked up from germline, CDR1 is MNHNY and CDR2 is SVGAGI (reference sequence). The junction had 12 bases not matched to a gene; V was cut back by 5 bases and J by 1 base. This CDR3 is 18 amino acids long. Here the CDR3 DNA reads TGTGCCAGCAGTGGCCGACCCGGACAGGGGGCAGGGAACACTGAAGCTTTCTTT. The encoded protein is CASSGRPGQGAGNTEAFF.

The gene calls are TRBV4-3 and TRBJ2-3; TRBD2 agrees at 7 bases. V lost 2 bases to trimming and J lost 2 bases; unmatched junction nucleotides: 7. The V gene's germline CDR1 is LGHNA and CDR2 YSLEER. The CDR3 spans 16 residues. CDR3 sequence (DNA): TGCGCCAGCAGCCAAATCGTAGCGGGCTTCACAGATACGCAGTATTTT. Translated, it gives CASSQIVAGFTDTQYF.

The chain carries TRBV5-6 and TRBJ1-1; no clear D. V was trimmed by 0 bases and J by 0 bases, leaving 3 bases between them. This CDR3 contains 13 residues. Per the germline V gene, CDR1 is SGHDT and CDR2 is YYEEEE. The CDR3 DNA reads TGTGCCAGCAGCTTGGGGGTGAACACTGAAGCTTTCTTT. Residues: CASSLGVNTEAFF.

The table lists this clonotype with many counts. The chain is built from TRBV6-5 and TRBJ1-6; tentatively, D is TRBD1 (6 bases). CDR3 length equals 15 residues. Germline V lookup: CDR1 MNHEY, CDR2 SVGAGI. The V and J ends lost 6 bases and 9 bases respectively, with 18 bases between them. The CDR3 DNA reads TGTGCCAGCAGCCAGTACACAGGGAGATCTTCACCCCTCCACTTT. Its translation is CASSQYTGRSSPLHF.

The chain is built from TRBV15 and TRBJ2-5; D uncertain. The CDR3 consists of 14 residues. Trimming removed 4 bases at V and 1 base at J, with 10 bases between. Looked up from germline, CDR1 is LNHNV and CDR2 is YYDKDF (reference sequence). The CDR3 coding sequence is TGTGCCACCAGCAAACGTGTCAGCCAAGAGACCCAGTACTTC. Translated, it gives CATSKRVSQETQYF. Full variable domain (rest looked up from reference TRBV15 and TRBJ2-5): DAMVIQNPRYQVTQFGKPVTLSCSQTLNHNVMYWYQQKSSQAPKLLFHYYDKDFNNEADTPDNFQSRRPNTSFCFLDIRSPGLGDTAMYLCATSKRVSQETQYFGPGTRLLVL.

This clonotype occurred a few times. This chain uses TRBV4-1 with TRBJ2-3; possible D gene TRBD2, 7 bases. The germline V and J ends were trimmed by 1 base and 4 bases, with 12 bases remaining between them. CDR3 length equals 15 residues. The V gene's germline CDR1 is MGHRA and CDR2 YSYEKL. Here the CDR3 DNA reads TGCGCCAGCAGCCAAGTGGGGGGGGCCCCAGATACGCAGTATTTT. Its protein is CASSQVGGAPDTQYF.

The chain combines TRBV7-2 with TRBJ1-1; no clear D. The CDR3 consists of 15 residues. The V and J ends lost 2 bases and 0 bases respectively, with 10 bases between them. From germline, CDR1 is SGHTA and CDR2 FQGNSA. In DNA, the CDR3 is TGTGCCAGCAGCTTAAACGGACTCATGAACACTGAAGCTTTCTTT. Its translation: CASSLNGLMNTEAFF.

This clonotype was recorded a few times. This chain connects TRBV6-5 to TRBJ2-5, with D perhaps matching TRBD1 or TRBD2 (5 bases each). CDR1 MNHEY and CDR2 SVGAGI come from the germline V gene. The CDR3 covers 13 residues. The V and J ends lost 5 bases and 2 bases respectively, with 9 bases between them. The CDR3: CASSGGPQETQYF. The DNA for the CDR3 is TGTGCCAGCAGTGGGGGTCCTCAAGAGACCCAGTACTTC.

The CDR3 nucleotides are TGTGCCAGCAGTTCCCGGGAACCACGTACAGATACGCAGTATTTT. It specifies CASSSREPRTDTQYF. This rearrangement joins TRBV12-3 or TRBV12-4 to TRBJ2-3, with D maybe TRBD2 (5 bases). This CDR3 has 15 amino acids. Trimming shortened V by 4 bases and J by 3 bases, and 14 bases separated the two germline ends.

This clonotype came up a few times. The chain is built from TRBV30 and TRBJ2-7, with D possibly called TRBD1 or TRBD2 (6 bases each). The germline CDR1 and CDR2 sequences are GTSNPN and SVGIG (reference sequence). Trimming stripped 3 bases from V and 1 base from J, with 10 bases between. This CDR3 region has 13 residues. In nucleotides, the CDR3 is TGTGCCTGGAGCGGAGGGGGGTCCTACGAGCAGTACTTC. Translated: CAWSGGGSYEQYF.

The genes are TRBV27 and TRBJ1-4, with D unresolved. V was clipped by 6 bases and J by 7 bases, with 6 bases between them. The CDR3 contains 11 residues. Germline V gene lookup returns CDR1 MNHEY and CDR2 SMNVEV (reference sequence). The CDR3 here is CASSPGEKLFF. The CDR3 DNA is TGTGCCAGCAGCCCGGGTGAAAAACTGTTTTTT.

The rearrangement links TRBV7-2 to TRBJ2-7, with TRBD2 as a possible D gene (7 bases). Germline lookup yields CDR1 SGHTA and CDR2 FQGNSA. The V gene lost 1 base and the J gene lost 3 bases, with 22 bases spanning the gap. There are 18 residues in the CDR3. CDR3 in DNA: TGTGCCAGCAGCTTAGAGCGGGGTCGGGGCAGACAGGACTACGAGCAGTACTTC. This sequence encodes CASSLERGRGRQDYEQYF.